Following are 31 T cell receptor beta chains from one sample sequenced in a study of blood T cell repertoires in COVID-19. The method was immunoSEQ multiplex PCR; TCRdb's version includes in-frame clones alone and lacks a portion of them. The profile shows approximately 250,000 clones, around 89% of them singletons. Sequencing input: PBMCs or T cells enriched from blood (not recorded which). The receptors were sampled from a woman aged 25 to 45 with acute COVID-19.

This clone was detected once. The V call is TRBV7-2, the J call TRBJ1-5; 10 positions match TRBD1. Per the germline V gene, CDR1 is SGHTA and CDR2 is FQGNSA. Trimming cost V 5 bases and J 7 bases; bases outside gene matches: 5. This CDR3 comprises 14 residues. Here the CDR3 DNA reads TGTGCCAGCAGCCCGACAGGGGGCTGGCAGCCCCAGCATTTT. Amino acids: CASSPTGGWQPQHF.

V usage is TRBV2 and J usage is TRBJ1-6; 8 nucleotides align to TRBD1. CDR1 is SNHLY, CDR2 FYNNEI, per germline. Trimming removed 6 bases from V and 9 bases from J; junction bases left unmatched: 1. The CDR3 covers 12 residues. The CDR3 is CASSTGGSPLHF. The CDR3 DNA sequence: TGTGCCAGCAGCACAGGGGGTTCACCCCTCCACTTT.

The chain recombines TRBV7-2 with TRBJ2-1; D is possibly TRBD2 (7 bases). Deletions cut 5 bases from V and 5 bases from J, with 13 bases between. CDR3 length equals 14 residues. CDR1 and CDR2 from the germline V gene are SGHTA and FQGNSA. The CDR3, as DNA: TGTGCCAGCAGCCTTCGCGGGGGCAACAATGAGCAGTTCTTC. This sequence encodes CASSLRGGNNEQFF.

The CDR3 bases are TGTGCCAGCAGCCAACTAGCGGGAAGCACAGATACGCAGTATTTT. Protein sequence: CASSQLAGSTDTQYF. The chain joins TRBV14 to TRBJ2-3; the match to TRBD2 covers 9 bases. The V segment lost 2 bases and the J segment 0 bases; nucleotides outside the gene matches: 0. The CDR3 sequence is 15 residues long. The germline V gene encodes CDR1 SGHDN and CDR2 FVKESK.

The rearrangement uses TRBV5-1 and TRBJ1-6; 7 bases fit TRBD1. The CDR3 has 19 amino acids. With 1 base clipped from V and 5 bases from J, the junction kept 15 bases outside the gene matches. Germline values: CDR1 SGHRS, CDR2 YFSETQ. The CDR3 loop is CASSLPGQSFDLNNSPLHF. As DNA, the CDR3 is TGCGCCAGCAGCTTGCCGGGACAGTCATTCGATCTTAATAATTCACCCCTCCACTTT.

This clone was recorded once. DNA for the CDR3: TGTGCCACCAGTCGAGGCACAGATACGCAGTATTTT. Its protein product is CATSRGTDTQYF. The V gene is TRBV24-1, the J gene TRBJ2-3, with D unresolved. Germline assignment: CDR1 KGHDR and CDR2 SFDVKD. V lost 6 bases and J 1 base, leaving 4 bases between the germline ends. This CDR3 has 12 residues.

V usage is TRBV18 and J usage is TRBJ2-7, with D possibly TRBD1 on 7 matching bases. Germline V gives CDR1 KGHSH, CDR2 LQKENI. The V end was cut by 6 bases, the J end by 5 bases, with 20 bases between. The CDR3 runs 15 residues. In DNA form, the CDR3 reads TGTGCCAGCTCCGCCCAGGAGGGACAGTATAACGAGCAGTACTTC. Translated: CASSAQEGQYNEQYF. The entire variable domain, with the rest obtained from reference TRBV18 and TRBJ2-7, is as follows: NAGVMQNPRHLVRRRGQEARLRCSPMKGHSHVYWYRQLPEEGLKFMVYLQKENIIDESGMPKERFSAEFPKEGPSILRIQQVVRGDSAAYFCASSAQEGQYNEQYFGPGTRLTVT.

This chain uses TRBV28 with TRBJ1-1; no firm D call. The CDR3 sequence is 12 residues long. Trimming left V 3 bases short and J 10 bases short, with 12 bases between. Germline CDR1 reads MDHEN; CDR2 reads SYDVKM. CDR3 bases: TGTGCCAGCAGTTTTTTGCGGTACGGAGCTTTCTTT. This encodes CASSFLRYGAFF.

J is TRBJ2-1 and V is TRBV6-5; 8 nucleotides agree with TRBD2. After removal of 4 bases from V and 8 bases from J, the junction contained 10 bases not matched to a gene. The CDR3 covers 15 residues. CDR1 and CDR2 (germline): MNHEY, SVGAGI. CDR3 region: CASSSAGTSYYEQFF. CDR3 sequence (DNA): TGTGCCAGCAGTTCCGCCGGGACTAGTTACTATGAGCAGTTCTTC.

The chain is built from TRBV28 and TRBJ2-1, with D perhaps matching TRBD2 (5 bases). V dropped 2 bases and J dropped 8 bases, with 10 bases sitting between them. Germline CDR1 reads MDHEN; CDR2 reads SYDVKM. CDR3 length: 13 amino acids. The CDR3 region is CASSLTWRDEQFF. The CDR3 nucleotides read TGTGCCAGCAGTTTAACCTGGCGGGATGAGCAGTTCTTC.

This clone was counted between two and nine times. The chain has TRBV28 and TRBJ2-1; tentatively, D is TRBD2 (5 bases). The CDR3 consists of 12 residues. Germline CDR1 reads MDHEN; CDR2 reads SYDVKM. The ends were cut back, 8 bases at V and 0 bases at J, with 5 bases in the middle. The CDR3 spells CASGSSYNEQFF. CDR3 in DNA: TGTGCCAGCGGGAGCTCCTACAATGAGCAGTTCTTC.

The genes are TRBV7-9 and TRBJ1-1, with 8 bases fitting TRBD1. Unmatched junction bases numbered 6, after V lost 4 bases and J lost 2 bases. The CDR3 has 15 amino acids. Germline V gene lookup returns CDR1 SEHNR and CDR2 FQNEAQ (reference sequence). CDR3 bases: TGTGCCAGCAGCTCCCTGGACAGGGTCAACACTGAAGCTTTCTTT. It yields the protein CASSSLDRVNTEAFF.

The CDR3 DNA sequence: TGTGCCAGCAGCTTAAGAACAGGGTTCACAGATACGCAGTATTTT. Amino acid sequence: CASSLRTGFTDTQYF. The J gene is TRBJ2-3, the V gene TRBV7-3, with D perhaps TRBD1 (6 bases). Trimming took 1 base from V and 2 from J, leaving 10 bases between them. CDR3 length: 15 residues. Germline CDR1 and CDR2: SGHTA and FQGTGA.

The chain uses TRBV18 and TRBJ2-6; D is perhaps TRBD2 (5 bases). CDR3 size: 17 residues. The V gene lost 0 bases and the J gene lost 3 bases, with 12 bases spanning the gap. Germline V CDR1 and CDR2: KGHSH, LQKENI. The CDR3 sequence is CASSPPPAVYGANVLTF. CDR3 DNA sequence: TGTGCCAGCTCACCACCTCCAGCGGTATATGGGGCCAACGTCCTGACTTTC.

The V gene is TRBV2, the J gene TRBJ2-2, with 7 bases matching TRBD1. The CDR3 is 13 amino acids. V was pared by 10 bases and J by 4 bases, with 6 bases of the junction left unmatched. Germline V gene lookup returns CDR1 SNHLY and CDR2 FYNNEI. CDR3 region: CAIPGQLTGELFF. The CDR3 bases are TGTGCCATACCGGGACAGCTCACCGGGGAGCTGTTTTTT.

The chain recombines TRBV27 with TRBJ2-1; 10 nucleotides match TRBD2. Germline lookup yields CDR1 MNHEY and CDR2 SMNVEV (reference sequence). The ends lost 7 bases at V and 4 bases at J; junction bases unmatched: 7. The CDR3 contains 15 residues. The CDR3 DNA reads TGTGCCAGCAATAGTGGGACTAGCGTTTACAATGAGCAGTTCTTC. Protein: CASNSGTSVYNEQFF.

V gene TRBV11-3 combines with J gene TRBJ2-2, with 11 bases identical to TRBD2. Per germline, CDR1 SGHNT and CDR2 YENEEA. The ends lost 5 bases at V and 5 bases at J; junction bases unmatched: 10. CDR3 length equals 17 residues. CDR3 DNA sequence: TGTGCCAGCAGCGAACTAGCGGGAGTCGATCCGACCGGGGAGCTGTTTTTT. Translating it yields CASSELAGVDPTGELFF.

In its sample, this clone was seen once. The chain carries TRBV10-1 and TRBJ2-3, with 11 bases matching TRBD2. With V trimmed by 0 bases and J by 1 base, 9 bases remained unmatched. Looked up from germline, CDR1 is WNHNN and CDR2 is SYGVQD (reference sequence). The CDR3 runs to 19 residues. The DNA of the CDR3 is TGCGCCAGCAGTGAGTCGGTACTAGCGGGAGAGGATGGCACAGATACGCAGTATTTT. Amino acids: CASSESVLAGEDGTDTQYF.

Turning to this clone: The same CDR3 also results from other DNA sequences found in this sample. V and J are TRBV27 and TRBJ2-7; D is possibly TRBD1 (6 bases). Germline loops: CDR1 MNHEY, CDR2 SMNVEV (reference sequence). The CDR3 length is 13 residues. V lost 5 bases and J 1 base, leaving 9 bases between the germline ends. CDR3 nucleotides: TGTGCCAGCAGTCTCAGGGGTTCCTACGAGCAGTACTTC. As protein: CASSLRGSYEQYF.

This chain links TRBV28 with TRBJ1-5; D is perhaps TRBD1 (6 bases). The CDR3 runs to 15 residues. The germline V gene encodes CDR1 MDHEN and CDR2 SYDVKM. Trimming removed 4 bases at V and 8 bases at J, with 18 bases between. In nucleotides, the CDR3 is TGTGCCAGCAGTTCCAATATCAGGGGATTTGAGCCCCAGCATTTT. Translating gives CASSSNIRGFEPQHF.

J is TRBJ2-7 and V is TRBV7-2, with TRBD2 identical over 11 bases. The germline CDR1 and CDR2 sequences are SGHTA and FQGNSA. V lost 5 bases and J lost 3; bases outside the gene matches: 6. The CDR3 is 15 amino acids. The CDR3 DNA follows: TGTGCCAGCAGCCCCTTGACTAGCGGGATCTACGAGCAGTACTTC. Its translation is CASSPLTSGIYEQYF.

The V call is TRBV19, the J call TRBJ2-7; TRBD1 matches at 7 bases. Germline CDR1 is LNHDA and CDR2 is SQIVND (reference sequence). CDR3 length: 14 amino acids. The ends lost 1 base at V and 3 bases at J; junction bases unmatched: 3. CDR3 sequence reads: CASSIGGQVYEQYF. The CDR3 coding sequence is TGTGCCAGTAGTATAGGTGGACAGGTCTACGAGCAGTACTTC. Looking up the rest from reference TRBV19 and TRBJ2-7 gives the full variable domain: DGGITQSPKYLFRKEGQNVTLSCEQNLNHDAMYWYRQDPGQGLRLIYYSQIVNDFQKGDIAEGYSVSREKKESFPLTVTSAQKNPTAFYLCASSIGGQVYEQYFGPGTRLTVT.

The rearrangement links TRBV27 to TRBJ2-5; 9 nucleotides align to TRBD1. Germline trimming cut 3 bases from V and 3 bases from J; bases unmatched to any gene: 17. Germline V gene lookup returns CDR1 MNHEY and CDR2 SMNVEV (reference sequence). This CDR3 region has 19 residues. The CDR3 protein is CASSFLSGQGNMREETQYF. CDR3 sequence (DNA): TGTGCCAGCAGTTTTCTCTCGGGACAGGGTAATATGCGGGAAGAGACCCAGTACTTC.

This clone was counted between two and nine times. Written as DNA, the CDR3 is TGTGCCAGCAGCGGGACTAGCGGGAGGACCCAAAACATTCAGTACTTC. It specifies CASSGTSGRTQNIQYF. The gene calls are TRBV9 and TRBJ2-4; 14 nucleotides match TRBD2. Germline V gene data show CDR1 as SGDLS and CDR2 as YYNGEE. This CDR3 is built from 16 residues. After removal of 3 bases from V and 5 bases from J, the junction contained 4 bases not matched to a gene.

This chain uses TRBV27 with TRBJ2-1; 7 bases are a match to TRBD2. Germline CDR1 reads MNHEY; CDR2 reads SMNVEV (reference sequence). This CDR3 region has 14 residues. V gave up 6 bases and J gave up 8 bases; unmatched junction bases: 10. CDR3 protein: CASRGGSLVDEQFF. CDR3 coding DNA: TGTGCCAGCAGAGGCGGGAGCCTGGTCGATGAGCAGTTCTTC.

The rearrangement joins TRBV18 to TRBJ2-7; 12 bases align to TRBD2. The CDR3 totals 17 residues. The V gene end was trimmed by 3 bases and the J gene end by 3 bases; junction bases not matched to a gene: 9. From germline, CDR1 is KGHSH and CDR2 LQKENI. The CDR3 DNA reads TGTGCCAGCTCACCCCCCAATCTAGCGGGAGGGGACTACGAGCAGTACTTC. Protein sequence: CASSPPNLAGGDYEQYF.

The chain carries TRBV27 and TRBJ2-7; D perhaps matches TRBD2 (5 bases). The V and J ends lost 4 bases and 2 bases respectively, with 12 bases between them. Germline CDR1 and CDR2: MNHEY and SMNVEV (reference sequence). The CDR3 has 14 amino acids. CDR3 nucleotides: TGTGCCAGCAGTTCGGACTTCGGTGCCTACGAGCAGTACTTC. This gives the protein CASSSDFGAYEQYF.

CDR3 in DNA: TGCGCCAGCACCGAGACTAGCGGCTCCTACGAGCAGTACTTC. It translates to CASTETSGSYEQYF. The chain couples TRBV5-1 to TRBJ2-7; 9 bases match TRBD2. Unmatched junction bases numbered 4, after V lost 6 bases and J lost 0 bases. The V gene's germline CDR1 is SGHRS and CDR2 YFSETQ. The CDR3 loop spans 14 amino acids.

About this clone: Germline and junction disagree at one end, which may indicate a read error. The chain carries TRBV7-9 and TRBJ2-7, with a tentative D call TRBD2 (5 bases). The CDR3 spans 12 residues. Germline V gives CDR1 SEHNR, CDR2 FQNEAQ (reference sequence). The CDR3 DNA sequence: TGTGCCAGCAGCCTAGCTACCGGCGAGCAGTACTTC. This codes for CASSLATGEQYF.

The chain recombines TRBV28 with TRBJ2-7; TRBD1 aligns across 10 bases. This CDR3 spans 14 amino acids. V lost 5 bases to trimming and J lost 4 bases; unmatched junction nucleotides: 5. Germline V gene data show CDR1 as MDHEN and CDR2 as SYDVKM. Here the CDR3 DNA reads TGTGCCAGCAGTAGCGGACAGGGGGTATACGAGCAGTACTTC. The encoded protein is CASSSGQGVYEQYF.

J is TRBJ2-3 and V is TRBV27; tentatively, D is TRBD1 (6 bases). This CDR3 spans 12 amino acids. The ends were cut back, 8 bases at V and 3 bases at J, with 9 bases in the middle. Germline V lookup: CDR1 MNHEY, CDR2 SMNVEV (reference sequence). DNA of the CDR3: TGTGCCAGCGGACAGTTAACAGATACGCAGTATTTT. This translates into CASGQLTDTQYF.